This paragraph covers one T cell receptor beta chain sequence. Its antigen remains unidentified. PCR used 60 Vbeta primers and 13 Jbeta primers. Produced via immunoSEQ multiplex PCR; TCRdb's table is partial and in-frame only. The repertoire has 150,000 to 250,000 clones, 65% to 85% of them found once; the top ten carry 0.098%. The source of the sample is a study of cytomegalovirus exposure and HLA in healthy donors. Study-level findings and limits: The study had only CMV serostatus as immune exposure information. TCR beta chains numbering 150 to 200 were designated cytomegalovirus-associated. When a later analysis was performed, an Asian-associated ancestry cluster reportedly had fewer N-insertions than the approximately 680-donor mean.

V lost 0 bases to trimming and J lost 12 bases, with 15 bases between them. CDR3 length equals 14 residues. CDR1 is MNHEY, CDR2 SVGAGI, per germline. The chain employs TRBV6-5 and TRBJ2-1; D not resolved. Material: PBMCs. This TCR was recovered from a boy aged 2-9 years in good health and CMV-seronegative. The CDR3, as DNA: TGTGCCAGCAGTTACTCCTACCTACGGTATAGGCAGTTCTTC. Translating it yields CASSYSYLRYRQFF.